This TCR beta chain was documented in a study of identical twins. TCRdb re-called the 5' RACE reads through MiXCR, storing one row per CDR3 protein. Here the sample spans 450,000 or so distinct CDR3 sequences, less than 25% being singletons. Germline V gene sequence: CDR1 SGHKS, CDR2 YYEKEE (reference sequence). CDR3 size: 15 residues. J was trimmed by 5 bases and V by 6 bases; bases with no gene match: 8. These same data were also listed under a study on T cells expressing NK-cell markers. That source adds: Restriction of the sorted population to alpha-beta TCR T cells was achieved in several experiments with an anti-gamma-delta TCR antibody.

This chain connects TRBV5-5 to TRBJ2-3, with 11 positions matching TRBD2. The source material was CD4+ T cells sorted from blood. The TCR originated in a young woman in good health. The DNA of the CDR3 is TGTGCCAGCACCCTGCTAGCGGGGGGCGGAGATACGCAGTATTTT. Translated, it gives CASTLLAGGGDTQYF.